These 28 T cell receptor beta chains share one sample of origin, sequenced in a study of OX40 agonist ivuxolimab in advanced cancers. TCRdb keeps only in-frame clones here, not all; method: immunoSEQ multiplex PCR. The sample records about 110,000 clones, approximately 89% being singletons. The source material was CD4+ or CD8+ T cells sorted from blood, sampled in a trial of the OX40 agonist ivuxolimab. The source is an adult with an advanced solid tumor such as melanoma, head and neck, liver or kidney cancer.

The count of this clone is one. The rearrangement links TRBV5-4 to TRBJ1-1; D possibly corresponds to TRBD1 (5 bases). The CDR3 spans 15 residues. Trimming left V 4 bases short and J 5 bases short, with 18 bases between. Germline assignment: CDR1 SGHNT and CDR2 YYREEE (reference sequence). Written as DNA, the CDR3 is TGTGCCAGCAGCCCTGACGCCCGGGGGGGAACTGAAGCTTTCTTT. Encoded protein: CASSPDARGGTEAFF.

The J gene is TRBJ1-1, the V gene TRBV6-5; 8 nucleotides align to TRBD1. CDR3 length equals 14 residues. CDR1 and CDR2 (germline): MNHEY, SVGAGI. V gave up 4 bases and J gave up 1 base; unmatched junction bases: 2. CDR3: CASSWTGSNTEAFF. The CDR3 DNA reads as TGTGCCAGCAGTTGGACAGGGTCGAACACTGAAGCTTTCTTT.

This chain uses TRBV7-3 with TRBJ2-5, with D perhaps given as TRBD1 or TRBD2 (5 bases each). The germline V and J ends were trimmed by 3 bases and 2 bases, with 13 bases remaining between them. The length of the CDR3 is 15 residues. The V gene's germline CDR1 is SGHTA and CDR2 FQGTGA. CDR3 nucleotides: TGTGCCAGCAGCTTCTCCGGGACGCAGCAAGAGACCCAGTACTTC. Its protein product is CASSFSGTQQETQYF. The full variable domain, its missing parts supplied by reference TRBV7-3 and TRBJ2-5, is GAGVSQTPSNKVTEKGKYVELRCDPISGHTALYWYRQSLGQGPEFLIYFQGTGAADDSGLPNDRFFAVRPEGSVSTLKIQRTERGDSAVYLCASSFSGTQQETQYFGPGTRLLVL.

The rearrangement joins TRBV5-6 to TRBJ1-2; 8 bases are shared with TRBD1. Germline assignment: CDR1 SGHDT and CDR2 YYEEEE. Trimming took 2 bases from V and 5 from J; bases not matched to a gene: 5. This CDR3 region has 14 residues. The CDR3 loop reads CASSLPGQAYGYTF. CDR3 sequence (DNA): TGTGCCAGCAGCTTACCGGGACAGGCTTATGGCTACACCTTC.

The chain carries TRBV7-2 and TRBJ2-7, with D perhaps TRBD1 or TRBD2 (5 bases each). Germline assignment: CDR1 SGHTA and CDR2 FQGNSA. The CDR3 spans 13 residues. Trimming cost V 2 bases and J 7 bases, with 12 bases left between them. The CDR3 DNA follows: TGTGCCAGCAGCTTATCCGGGACCGGAGAGCAGTACTTC. It translates to CASSLSGTGEQYF.

This clone has a single count. This sequence joins TRBV11-2 and TRBJ1-4; D not resolved. The CDR3 spans 14 residues. Germline V gene lookup returns CDR1 SGHAT and CDR2 FQNNGV. Deletions cut 5 bases from V and 3 bases from J, with 10 bases between. CDR3 nucleotide sequence: TGTGCCAGCAGCCCGACCTCCGCTAATGAAAAACTGTTTTTT. Amino acid sequence: CASSPTSANEKLFF.

V is TRBV28 and J is TRBJ2-3; D is perhaps TRBD2 (5 bases). The V end lost 1 base, the J end lost 6 bases, and 11 bases lay between the germline ends. The CDR3 has 14 residues. Looked up from germline, CDR1 is MDHEN and CDR2 is SYDVKM. The CDR3 nucleotides read TGTGCCAGCAGTTTATTTTCGGGCGGGGATACGCAGTATTTT. Translation gives CASSLFSGGDTQYF. Full variable domain (outside the CDR3, taken from reference TRBV28 and TRBJ2-3): DVKVTQSSRYLVKRTGEKVFLECVQDMDHENMFWYRQDPGLGLRLIYFSYDVKMKEKGDIPEGYSVSREKKERFSLILESASTNQTSMYLCASSLFSGGDTQYFGPGTRLTVL.

This rearrangement joins TRBV6-6 to TRBJ1-2; weak D call: TRBD1 (5 bases). The CDR3 consists of 13 residues. With 7 bases removed from V and 6 bases from J, the gap between germline ends came to 15 bases. CDR1 is MNHNY and CDR2 is SVGAGI in the germline V gene (reference sequence). The CDR3 DNA reads TGTGCCAGCATTTATCGGGGGGGAAATGGCTACACCTTC. Its translation is CASIYRGGNGYTF.

The CDR3 nucleotides are TGTGCCAGCAGTGCTGAAATGGGGAGGGCGAACTTCTACGAGCAGTACTTC. Protein sequence: CASSAEMGRANFYEQYF. The J gene is TRBJ2-7, the V gene TRBV2, with 7 bases lining up with TRBD2. Germline V gene data show CDR1 as SNHLY and CDR2 as FYNNEI. CDR3 length: 17 amino acids. V lost 4 bases and J lost 3; bases outside the gene matches: 15.

The rearrangement joins TRBV5-4 to TRBJ2-1; 8 nucleotides align to TRBD2. CDR1 SGHNT and CDR2 YYREEE come from the germline V gene (reference sequence). The CDR3 covers 15 residues. The junction had 6 bases not matched to a gene; V was cut back by 5 bases and J by 2 bases. The CDR3 DNA reads TGTGCCAGCAGTCCCACTAGCGGCACCTACAATGAGCAGTTCTTC. Its protein is CASSPTSGTYNEQFF.

The chain uses TRBV28 and TRBJ1-1; the match to TRBD1 covers 8 bases. This CDR3 is 14 amino acids long. Germline values: CDR1 MDHEN, CDR2 SYDVKM. The ends lost 8 bases at V and 8 bases at J; junction bases unmatched: 13. The CDR3 DNA sequence: TGTGCCAGCGCCGGGACAGGACCCTTTAGGGAAGCTTTCTTT. Translation: CASAGTGPFREAFF.

The chain has TRBV19 and TRBJ2-7, with TRBD2 matching over 15 bases. The CDR3 totals 16 residues. Trimming cost V 5 bases and J 3 bases; bases outside gene matches: 5. Germline CDR1 and CDR2: LNHDA and SQIVND (reference sequence). The CDR3: CASSFGTSGGNYEQYF. In nucleotides, the CDR3 is TGTGCCAGTAGTTTTGGGACTAGCGGGGGGAACTACGAGCAGTACTTC.

The V call is TRBV29-1, the J call TRBJ2-6; D is uncertain. V was clipped by 6 bases and J by 0 bases, with 15 bases between them. The CDR3 consists of 16 residues. CDR1 and CDR2 from the germline V gene are SQVTM and ANQGSEA. The CDR3 DNA sequence: TGCAGCGTCATGACGTACAGCTACTCTGGGGCCAACGTCCTGACTTTC. Translating gives CSVMTYSYSGANVLTF.

V usage is TRBV30 and J usage is TRBJ1-1, with a possible D match to TRBD1 (5 bases). This CDR3 spans 15 amino acids. V lost 3 bases, J lost 1 base, and 15 bases lay in between. CDR1 and CDR2 (germline): GTSNPN, SVGIG (reference sequence). CDR3 nucleotide sequence: TGTGCCTGGAGGCGACAGAGGCTTGAGAACACTGAAGCTTTCTTT. Amino acid sequence: CAWRRQRLENTEAFF.

As concerns this clone: The sample contains more than one DNA sequence encoding this CDR3. The V gene is TRBV5-1, the J gene TRBJ1-1, with D tentatively TRBD1 (6 bases). The CDR3 has 13 amino acids. V shed 2 bases and J shed 1 base, with 6 bases lying between them. CDR1 and CDR2 from the germline V gene are SGHRS and YFSETQ. CDR3 region: CASSLQGNTEAFF. CDR3 DNA: TGCGCCAGCAGCTTACAGGGGAACACTGAAGCTTTCTTT. The full variable domain, completed using reference TRBV5-1 and TRBJ1-1, is KAGVTQTPRYLIKTRGQQVTLSCSPISGHRSVSWYQQTPGQGLQFLFEYFSETQRNKGNFPGRFSGRQFSNSRSEMNVSTLELGDSALYLCASSLQGNTEAFFGQGTRLTVV.

The chain couples TRBV6-6 to TRBJ1-3; no clear D gene. Deletions cut 3 bases from V and 5 bases from J, with 11 bases between. The CDR3 length is 14 residues. Germline V gene lookup returns CDR1 MNHNY and CDR2 SVGAGI (reference sequence). In DNA form, the CDR3 reads TGTGCCAGCAGTTATTCGGATCGTCGAAACACCATATATTTT. Its translation: CASSYSDRRNTIYF.

The chain links TRBV7-9 to TRBJ1-2, with D maybe TRBD1 (5 bases). CDR3 size: 14 residues. The germline V gene encodes CDR1 SEHNR and CDR2 FQNEAQ (reference sequence). Trimming pared 3 bases from V and 3 bases from J, leaving 11 bases between. This CDR3 reads CASSLGRQDYGYTF. Written as DNA, the CDR3 is TGTGCCAGCAGCTTGGGACGTCAGGACTATGGCTACACCTTC.

The V gene is TRBV6-5, the J gene TRBJ1-1, with a possible D match to TRBD1 (5 bases). V dropped 8 bases and J dropped 7 bases, with 17 bases sitting between them. This CDR3 comprises 13 residues. Germline V gene data show CDR1 as MNHEY and CDR2 as SVGAGI. CDR3 amino acids: CASVRDGLFEAFF. The CDR3 nucleotides are TGTGCCAGCGTCCGGGACGGACTTTTTGAAGCTTTCTTT.

The chain combines TRBV9 with TRBJ2-5; TRBD2 might be the D (6 bases). Deletions cut 2 bases from V and 4 bases from J, with 21 bases between. Germline CDR1 reads SGDLS; CDR2 reads YYNGEE. This CDR3 comprises 17 residues. For the CDR3, the DNA is TGTGCCAGCAGCGTCTCATTCGGGAGTGTGGGGGTAGAGACCCAGTACTTC. This codes for CASSVSFGSVGVETQYF.

The rearrangement joins TRBV9 to TRBJ1-1; D is possibly TRBD1 (6 bases). The V end lost 3 bases, the J end lost 6 bases, and 18 bases lay between the germline ends. Germline V CDR1 and CDR2: SGDLS, YYNGEE. The length of the CDR3 is 15 residues. The CDR3 nucleotides read TGTGCCAGCAGCGCCCTCCAGGGGCGGAGGGCTGAAGCTTTCTTT. Its translation: CASSALQGRRAEAFF.

The chain combines TRBV7-3 with TRBJ1-1, with D hard to call. The CDR3 totals 13 residues. In germline, CDR1 is SGHTA, CDR2 FQGTGA. V shed 5 bases and J shed 1 base, with 8 bases lying between them. The CDR3 loop is CASSPNRNTEAFF. DNA of the CDR3: TGTGCCAGCAGCCCCAACAGGAACACTGAAGCTTTCTTT. Supplemented by reference TRBV7-3 and TRBJ1-1, the full variable domain reads GAGVSQTPSNKVTEKGKYVELRCDPISGHTALYWYRQSLGQGPEFLIYFQGTGAADDSGLPNDRFFAVRPEGSVSTLKIQRTERGDSAVYLCASSPNRNTEAFFGQGTRLTVV.

This chain links TRBV18 with TRBJ1-1; 7 nucleotides agree with TRBD1. This CDR3 region has 14 residues. After removal of 5 bases from V and 5 bases from J, the junction contained 8 bases not matched to a gene. Germline V gene sequence: CDR1 KGHSH, CDR2 LQKENI. DNA of the CDR3: TGTGCCAGCTCAAGCAGACAGGGTGAAACTGAAGCTTTCTTT. Amino acids: CASSSRQGETEAFF. Filled out from reference TRBV18 and TRBJ1-1, the complete variable domain reads NAGVMQNPRHLVRRRGQEARLRCSPMKGHSHVYWYRQLPEEGLKFMVYLQKENIIDESGMPKERFSAEFPKEGPSILRIQQVVRGDSAAYFCASSSRQGETEAFFGQGTRLTVV.

This chain connects TRBV5-1 to TRBJ2-3; 12 positions match TRBD2. The V gene's germline CDR1 is SGHRS and CDR2 YFSETQ. Trimming removed 0 bases from V and 4 bases from J; junction bases left unmatched: 6. The CDR3 extends over 17 amino acids. DNA for the CDR3: TGCGCCAGCAGCTTGGCCCTAGCGGGGGGGCAGGCAGATACGCAGTATTTT. It codes for CASSLALAGGQADTQYF.

This sequence joins TRBV27 and TRBJ1-1; 8 bases agree with TRBD1. Germline V gene data show CDR1 as MNHEY and CDR2 as SMNVEV (reference sequence). With 5 bases clipped from V and 5 bases from J, the junction kept 10 bases outside the gene matches. This CDR3 region has 15 residues. CDR3 region: CASSPITGGGTEAFF. CDR3 bases: TGTGCCAGCAGTCCCATTACAGGGGGAGGTACTGAAGCTTTCTTT.

V and J are TRBV18 and TRBJ1-5, with D possibly matching TRBD1 (6 bases). Germline CDR1 is KGHSH and CDR2 is LQKENI. V was clipped by 3 bases and J by 7 bases, with 13 bases between them. The CDR3 runs to 14 residues. In DNA, the CDR3 is TGTGCCAGCTCACCGGGGGGGGGCTTGCAGCCCCAGCATTTT. The encoded protein is CASSPGGGLQPQHF.

The J gene is TRBJ1-2, the V gene TRBV7-3; D may be TRBD1 (6 bases). Germline V CDR1 and CDR2: SGHTA, FQGTGA. CDR3 length: 16 amino acids. V shed 0 bases and J shed 0 bases, with 11 bases lying between them. For the CDR3, the DNA is TGTGCCAGCAGCTTAACCCCAACAGGGCCTAACTATGGCTACACCTTC. It codes for CASSLTPTGPNYGYTF.

This chain uses TRBV7-2 with TRBJ2-5; 8 bases are a match to TRBD2. The germline V gene encodes CDR1 SGHTA and CDR2 FQGNSA. The length of the CDR3 is 13 residues. V dropped 2 bases and J dropped 7; count of bases not matched to a gene: 3. CDR3: CASSLSRGGTQYF. The CDR3 region has the DNA TGTGCCAGCAGCTTATCTCGGGGGGGGACCCAGTACTTC.

This chain connects TRBV19 to TRBJ2-7, with D possibly being TRBD1 or TRBD2 (5 bases each). The CDR3 totals 16 residues. V lost 6 bases and J 4 bases, leaving 22 bases between the germline ends. Germline CDR1 and CDR2: LNHDA and SQIVND (reference sequence). The CDR3 sequence is CASSLRESESVYEQYF. CDR3 nucleotide sequence: TGTGCCAGTAGCCTCAGGGAGTCGGAATCTGTATACGAGCAGTACTTC.